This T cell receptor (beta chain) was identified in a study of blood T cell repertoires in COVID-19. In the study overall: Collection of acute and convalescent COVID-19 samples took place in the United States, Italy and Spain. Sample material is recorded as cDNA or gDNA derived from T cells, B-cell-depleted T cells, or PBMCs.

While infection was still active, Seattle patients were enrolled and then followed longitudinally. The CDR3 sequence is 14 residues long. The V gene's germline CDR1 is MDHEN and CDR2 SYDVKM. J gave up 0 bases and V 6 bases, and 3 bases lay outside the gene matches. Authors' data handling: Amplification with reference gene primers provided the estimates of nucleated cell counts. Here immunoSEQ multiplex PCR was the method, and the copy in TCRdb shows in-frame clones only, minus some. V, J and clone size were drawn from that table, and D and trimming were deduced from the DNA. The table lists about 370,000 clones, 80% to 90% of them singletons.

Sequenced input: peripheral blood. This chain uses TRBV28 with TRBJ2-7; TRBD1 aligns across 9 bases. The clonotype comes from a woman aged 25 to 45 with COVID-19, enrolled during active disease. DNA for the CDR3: TGTGCCAGCAGGGAGACAGGGGGCTCCTACGAGCAGTACTTC. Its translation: CASRETGGSYEQYF.